This entry lists 4 T cell receptor beta chains sequenced from one sample in a study of Graves' ophthalmopathy and Graves' hyperthyroidism. RNA served as the template for amplifying TCR beta CDR3 regions. HTBI-primed first-round RT-PCR preceded second-round multiplex PCR. MiXCR, applied by TCRdb to the multiplex PCR reads, yields one record per CDR3 protein. The sample includes almost 750,000 distinct CDR3 sequences, 35% to 50% of them seen just once. The sample taken for sequencing was peripheral blood. These receptors were taken from an adult man with Graves' ophthalmopathy.

This clonotype was seen a few times. J is TRBJ1-5 and V is TRBV9; D is unresolved. The CDR3 contains 16 residues. Germline lookup yields CDR1 SGDLS and CDR2 YYNGEE. Trimming stripped 3 bases from V and 0 bases from J, with 13 bases between. CDR3 protein: CASSAGGGNSNQPQHF. The DNA of the CDR3 is TGTGCCAGCAGCGCCGGCGGAGGGAATAGCAATCAGCCCCAGCATTTT.

V is TRBV4-3 and J is TRBJ1-2; D gene uncertain. V was shortened by 0 bases and J by 4 bases, with 9 bases between the two germline ends. Germline lookup yields CDR1 LGHNA and CDR2 YSLEER. This CDR3 is 14 amino acids long. The CDR3 loop reads CASSQEPMTYGYTF. Written as DNA, the CDR3 is TGCGCCAGCAGCCAAGAGCCGATGACCTATGGCTACACCTTC.

This sequence joins TRBV15 and TRBJ1-2; D perhaps matches TRBD1 (5 bases). The CDR3 is made up of 14 amino acids. CDR1 is LNHNV, CDR2 YYDKDF, per germline (reference sequence). V gave up 3 bases and J gave up 6 bases, with 14 bases separating them. CDR3 in amino acids: CATSSVGRGNGYTF. The DNA of the CDR3 is TGTGCCACCAGCAGCGTTGGGAGGGGCAATGGCTACACCTTC.

This chain connects TRBV20-1 to TRBJ2-5; D tentatively fits TRBD1 or TRBD2 (5 bases each). The CDR3 is 14 residues long. Germline CDR1 reads DFQATT; CDR2 reads SNEGSKA (reference sequence). V lost 6 bases to trimming and J lost 5 bases, with 19 bases between them. CDR3 amino acids: CSATGTVPYETQYF. As DNA, the CDR3 is TGCAGTGCAACCGGGACGGTGCCCTACGAGACCCAGTACTTC.